The 10 T cell receptor beta chains below were found in one sample sequenced in a study of CD8 T cells in ankylosing spondylitis. Points from the study as a whole: Ankylosing spondylitis blood appeared to be characterized by a TCR beta motif of several highly homologous variants.

TCRdb re-analysed the 5' RACE reads in MiXCR, keeping a single row per CDR3 protein. The sample has under 950,000 distinct CDR3 sequences, 15% to 20% seen once; the top ten hold around 19%. Which antigens these TCRs recognize remains unknown. The sequenced sample was blood, either unsorted or a sorted T cell fraction (not recorded which). The receptors were gathered from a male donor with ankylosing spondylitis.

The rearrangement uses TRBV6-5 and TRBJ1-1; TRBD1 is a possible D gene (6 bases). V shed 2 bases and J shed 5 bases, with 12 bases lying between them. CDR1 is MNHEY, CDR2 SVGAGI, per germline. The CDR3 is 14 amino acids. CDR3 DNA: TGTGCCAGCAGTTACACAGGGTCGGGGACTGAAGCTTTCTTT. Translation gives CASSYTGSGTEAFF.

The V and J genes are TRBV27 and TRBJ2-1; 8 bases agree with TRBD2. The CDR3 is 15 amino acids. After removal of 6 bases from V and 7 bases from J, the junction contained 11 bases not matched to a gene. Germline lookup yields CDR1 MNHEY and CDR2 SMNVEV (reference sequence). The CDR3 coding sequence is TGTGCCAGCAGCTTGAGGCGGGGGGCTGGGAATGAGCAGTTCTTC. It codes for CASSLRRGAGNEQFF.

This clonotype has just a few counts. V is TRBV5-5 and J is TRBJ2-5, with D hard to call. Per germline, CDR1 SGHKS and CDR2 YYEKEE (reference sequence). The V end lost 1 base, the J end lost 2 bases, and 9 bases lay between the germline ends. The length of the CDR3 is 14 residues. This chain's CDR3 is CASSLFPTQETQYF. DNA for the CDR3: TGTGCCAGCAGCTTGTTTCCGACACAAGAGACCCAGTACTTC. Drawing the rest from reference TRBV5-5 and TRBJ2-5, the complete variable domain is DAGVTQSPTHLIKTRGQQVTLRCSPISGHKSVSWYQQVLGQGPQFIFQYYEKEERGRGNFPDRFSARQFPNYSSELNVNALLLGDSALYLCASSLFPTQETQYFGPGTRLLVL.

This clonotype was recorded a few times. CDR3 bases: TGCGCCAGCGGACCGGGACAGGGGGTCAATGAGCAGTTCTTC. Translating it yields CASGPGQGVNEQFF. The chain has TRBV5-1 and TRBJ2-1; 11 nucleotides align to TRBD1. CDR1 is SGHRS and CDR2 is YFSETQ in the germline V gene. The trim removed 7 bases at V and 6 bases at J, leaving 6 bases unmatched. The CDR3 loop spans 14 amino acids.

V is TRBV10-3 and J is TRBJ2-3, with 8 nucleotides matching TRBD2. Trimming cost V 6 bases and J 1 base; bases outside gene matches: 3. Looked up from germline, CDR1 is ENHRY and CDR2 is SYGVKD. CDR3 length: 14 residues. The CDR3 DNA reads TGTGCCATCAGACCGACTAGCGGCACAGATACGCAGTATTTT. This sequence encodes CAIRPTSGTDTQYF.

The sample holds a few counts of this clonotype. CDR3 amino acids: CASSSGVGSWTQYF. The CDR3 nucleotides read TGTGCCAGCAGTTCGGGGGTCGGGTCGTGGACCCAGTACTTC. This chain uses TRBV12-3 or TRBV12-4 with TRBJ2-5; maybe TRBD2 (6 bases). V shed 4 bases and J shed 7 bases, with 16 bases lying between them. The length of the CDR3 is 14 residues.

The genes are TRBV14 and TRBJ2-7; 10 bases match TRBD2. The CDR3 consists of 19 residues. The V gene end was trimmed by 0 bases and the J gene end by 3 bases; junction bases not matched to a gene: 14. Germline CDR1 SGHDN, CDR2 FVKESK. CDR3 sequence reads: CASSQDGLSGRAKDYEQYF. In DNA, the CDR3 is TGTGCCAGCAGCCAAGATGGGCTGAGCGGGAGGGCAAAGGACTACGAGCAGTACTTC. The full variable domain, with the rest looked up from reference TRBV14 and TRBJ2-7, is EAGVTQFPSHSVIEKGQTVTLRCDPISGHDNLYWYRRVMGKEIKFLLHFVKESKQDESGMPNNRFLAERTGGTYSTLKVQPAELEDSGVYFCASSQDGLSGRAKDYEQYFGPGTRLTVT.

V usage is TRBV25-1 and J usage is TRBJ1-2, with 8 bases fitting TRBD1. V shed 5 bases and J 8 bases; nucleotides not matched to a gene: 13. This CDR3 region has 15 residues. Germline CDR1 is MGHDK and CDR2 is SYGVNS. CDR3 DNA: TGTGCCAGCAGTAACTTCCAGACAGGGGAGTACGGCTACACCTTC. It translates to CASSNFQTGEYGYTF.

The chain employs TRBV5-4 and TRBJ2-3; maybe TRBD2 (6 bases). The V end lost 0 bases, the J end lost 5 bases, and 16 bases lay between the germline ends. CDR1 and CDR2 from the germline V gene are SGHNT and YYREEE (reference sequence). The CDR3 consists of 16 residues. The CDR3, as DNA: TGTGCCAGCAGCTTGGGTGGGCGGGGTCCTAGAGATACGCAGTATTTT. Amino acids: CASSLGGRGPRDTQYF.

This clonotype has just a few counts. The chain recombines TRBV29-1 with TRBJ2-5; no definite D call. The CDR3 is 14 residues long. The germline V gene encodes CDR1 SQVTM and CDR2 ANQGSEA. With 6 bases removed from V and 3 bases from J, the gap between germline ends came to 17 bases. Written as DNA, the CDR3 is TGCAGCGTGAGGCGCGCGGTAGTCGAAGAGACCCAGTACTTC. This encodes CSVRRAVVEETQYF.